This TCR beta chain was captured by sequencing in a study of control samples from healthy donors and cancer patients. The protocol was immunoSEQ multiplex PCR, while the TCRdb copy is restricted to in-frame clones and leaves out a portion. The sample yields 95,000 to 150,000 clones, roughly 92% seen once. The length of the CDR3 is 14 residues. Per germline, CDR1 LGHDT and CDR2 YNNKEL (reference sequence). V was pared by 4 bases and J by 7 bases, with 16 bases between. This clone was recorded only once. Sequenced sample: PBMCs. This clonotype originated in a man older than 75 with head and neck cancer. The chain recombines TRBV3-1 (or the pseudogene TRBV3-2) with TRBJ1-2, with TRBD1 as a possible D gene (6 bases). The CDR3 coding sequence is TGTGCCAGCAGCCTCACAGGGAGAAGGGGTGGCTACACCTTC. Translation gives CASSLTGRRGGYTF.